The next 13 T cell receptor beta chains were all read from a single sample in a study of blood T cell repertoires in COVID-19. Method: immunoSEQ multiplex PCR; TCRdb's copy keeps in-frame clones and lacks some. The data show roughly 150,000 clones, 84% seen once. The sequencing sample was made of peripheral blood. Every receptor here comes from a woman aged 80 or over with acute or convalescent COVID-19.

This sequence joins TRBV15 and TRBJ1-3; D gene unclear. From germline, CDR1 is LNHNV and CDR2 YYDKDF (reference sequence). The CDR3 length is 15 residues. V was pared by 0 bases and J by 4 bases, with 10 bases between. The CDR3 here is CATSRDGQRGNTIYF. In DNA form, the CDR3 reads TGTGCCACCAGCAGAGATGGGCAGCGGGGAAACACCATATATTTT.

J is TRBJ2-2 and V is TRBV3-1 (or the pseudogene TRBV3-2), with 12 bases that match TRBD2. V lost 4 bases and J lost 5; bases outside the gene matches: 8. The germline gives CDR1 LGHDT, CDR2 YNNKEL (reference sequence). The CDR3 consists of 17 residues. CDR3 DNA: TGTGCCAGCAGCCGTCGGCTAGCGGGGGGGTGGACCGGGGAGCTGTTTTTT. Translated: CASSRRLAGGWTGELFF.

The chain has TRBV12-3 or TRBV12-4 and TRBJ1-1; 9 bases are a match to TRBD1. This CDR3 spans 12 amino acids. Unmatched junction bases numbered 2, after V lost 6 bases and J lost 6 bases. The CDR3 region has the DNA TGTGCCAGCAGGGGGACAGGGCCTGAAGCTTTCTTT. Amino acids: CASRGTGPEAFF.

This clone was detected only once. V gene TRBV20-1 combines with J gene TRBJ2-3; possible D gene TRBD1, 5 bases. This CDR3 is built from 14 residues. Germline-derived CDR1 and CDR2 are DFQATT and SNEGSKA (reference sequence). Trimming cost V 3 bases and J 2 bases, with 12 bases left between them. This CDR3 is CSASWGSSTDTQYF. The CDR3 bases are TGCAGTGCTAGTTGGGGCAGTTCCACAGATACGCAGTATTTT.

The rearrangement uses TRBV7-9 and TRBJ2-1; 9 nucleotides align to TRBD1. In germline, CDR1 is SEHNR, CDR2 FQNEAQ (reference sequence). This CDR3 is 12 amino acids long. V lost 10 bases to trimming and J lost 10 bases; unmatched junction nucleotides: 8. Written as DNA, the CDR3 is TGTGCCAACGGACAGGGGAGGTGGGAGCAGTTCTTC. As protein: CANGQGRWEQFF. Full variable domain (missing parts from reference TRBV7-9 and TRBJ2-1): DTGVSQNPRHKITKRGQNVTFRCDPISEHNRLYWYRQTLGQGPEFLTYFQNEAQLEKSRLLSDRFSAERPKGSFSTLEIQRTEQGDSAMYLCANGQGRWEQFFGPGTRLTVL.

This clone was counted a single time. The V call is TRBV12-5, the J call TRBJ1-4; D not certain. The CDR3 consists of 16 residues. Trimming took off 2 bases at V and 0 bases at J, with 10 bases between the two ends. CDR1 and CDR2 from the germline V gene are LGHNT and FRNRAP. The CDR3 region is CASGLWHLATNEKLFF. DNA of the CDR3: TGTGCTAGTGGTTTGTGGCATCTTGCAACTAATGAAAAACTGTTTTTT.

Turning to this clone: Other DNA sequences in the same sample also yield this CDR3. V usage is TRBV28 and J usage is TRBJ2-7; D might be TRBD2 (5 bases). Germline-derived CDR1 and CDR2 are MDHEN and SYDVKM. V was clipped by 6 bases and J by 3 bases, with 9 bases between them. This CDR3 spans 12 amino acids. CDR3 sequence: CASSSGSYEQYF. The CDR3 coding sequence is TGTGCCAGCAGCTCGGGGAGCTACGAGCAGTACTTC. The full variable domain, rest sourced from reference TRBV28 and TRBJ2-7, is DVKVTQSSRYLVKRTGEKVFLECVQDMDHENMFWYRQDPGLGLRLIYFSYDVKMKEKGDIPEGYSVSREKKERFSLILESASTNQTSMYLCASSSGSYEQYFGPGTRLTVT.

This chain uses TRBV24-1 with TRBJ2-2, with 12 nucleotides matching TRBD2. The CDR3 extends over 18 amino acids. V lost 1 base and J lost 0; bases outside the gene matches: 2. Germline values: CDR1 KGHDR, CDR2 SFDVKD. CDR3 coding DNA: TGTGCCACCAGTGATTTCAGGACTAGCGGGACGAACACCGGGGAGCTGTTTTTT. It is translated as CATSDFRTSGTNTGELFF.

The chain has TRBV18 and TRBJ1-6; D remains ambiguous. The CDR3 has 14 residues. CDR1 and CDR2 (germline): KGHSH, LQKENI. V lost 5 bases and J 10 bases, leaving 15 bases between the germline ends. The CDR3 nucleotides read TGTGCCAGCTCAAAGGACCCTCCGGGGTCACCCCTCCACTTT. Translated, it gives CASSKDPPGSPLHF.

The chain uses TRBV10-3 and TRBJ2-5; D remains ambiguous. The CDR3 contains 10 residues. V lost 7 bases and J 5 bases, leaving 5 bases between the germline ends. Germline loops: CDR1 ENHRY, CDR2 SYGVKD. The CDR3 sequence: CAIIVETQYF. For the CDR3, the DNA is TGTGCCATCATAGTTGAGACCCAGTACTTC.

V usage is TRBV2 and J usage is TRBJ2-7; no firm D call. The CDR3 is 12 residues long. Germline lookup yields CDR1 SNHLY and CDR2 FYNNEI. The V end was cut by 6 bases, the J end by 2 bases, with 8 bases between. As DNA, the CDR3 is TGTGCCAGCAGCGGGTCTGCCTACGAGCAGTACTTC. Translating it yields CASSGSAYEQYF.

J is TRBJ1-4 and V is TRBV4-1; D is possibly TRBD1 (5 bases). The CDR3 consists of 15 residues. Per germline, CDR1 MGHRA and CDR2 YSYEKL. Trimming took 4 bases from V and 5 from J, leaving 14 bases between them. DNA for the CDR3: TGCGCCAGCAGCCTTGGCGGACACCCGAATGAAAAACTGTTTTTT. It specifies CASSLGGHPNEKLFF.

CDR3 sequence: CASSSAGGRGEQFF. The CDR3 DNA follows: TGTGCCAGTAGTTCGGCAGGGGGCAGGGGTGAGCAGTTCTTC. V and J are TRBV19 and TRBJ2-1, with 8 bases fitting TRBD1. The CDR3 is made up of 14 amino acids. V shed 5 bases, J shed 9 bases, and the junction held 9 bases outside the gene matches. Germline CDR1 is LNHDA and CDR2 is SQIVND (reference sequence).